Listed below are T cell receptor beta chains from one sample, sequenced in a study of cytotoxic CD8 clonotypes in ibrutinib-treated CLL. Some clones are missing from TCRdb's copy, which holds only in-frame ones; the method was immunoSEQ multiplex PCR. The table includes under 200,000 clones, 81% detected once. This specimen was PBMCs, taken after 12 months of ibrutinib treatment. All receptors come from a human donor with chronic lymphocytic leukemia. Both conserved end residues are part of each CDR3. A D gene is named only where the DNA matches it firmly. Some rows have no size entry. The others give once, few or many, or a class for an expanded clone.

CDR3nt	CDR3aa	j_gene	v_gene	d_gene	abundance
TGTGCCAGCAGTTTGACAGAATCCTACGAGCAGTACTTC	CASSLTESYEQYF	TRBJ2-7	TRBV28	NA	NA
TGTGCCAGCAGGGGACAGGGCTCCGTTAATTCACCCCTCCACTTT	CASRGQGSVNSPLHF	TRBJ1-6	TRBV2	TRBD1	few
TGTGCCAGCAGTTTTTTGGGTTCGTTGGGGAGGGGGCCTTTAGCTAACTATGGCTACACCTTC	CASSFLGSLGRGPLANYGYTF	TRBJ1-2	TRBV27	TRBD1	NA
TGCGCCAGCAGCTTGGAGGGAGAAGCTTTCTTT	CASSLEGEAFF	TRBJ1-1	TRBV5-1	NA	NA
TGCGCCAGCAGCCAAGTGGGGACAAGCAATCAGCCCCAGCATTTT	CASSQVGTSNQPQHF	TRBJ1-5	TRBV4-1	NA	NA
TGTGCCAGCAGTTCCGGGGGGCTAGAGACCCAGTACTTC	CASSSGGLETQYF	TRBJ2-5	TRBV28	NA	NA
TGCGCCAGCAGCCGAGATAGGTCTAGCGGGATCATAGGAGAGACCCAGTACTTC	CASSRDRSSGIIGETQYF	TRBJ2-5	TRBV4-3	TRBD2	NA
TGTGCCAGCAGCCTCACCGACATATCTAACTATGGCTACACCTTC	CASSLTDISNYGYTF	TRBJ1-2	TRBV2	NA	NA
TGTGCCAGCTCCACAGGATCCGGAAACACCATATATTTT	CASSTGSGNTIYF	TRBJ1-3	TRBV18	NA	NA
TGTGCCAGCAGTTTCTACCGGGACAGGGAGGGGGGCTACACCTTC	CASSFYRDREGGYTF	TRBJ1-2	TRBV27	TRBD1	NA
TGCGCCAGCAGCCGGGGGGGAACCGCCTTGCTTGATTACGAGCAGTACTTC	CASSRGGTALLDYEQYF	TRBJ2-7	TRBV4-3	TRBD2	few
TGCAGCGTTGTTTGGCTAGCCACGTTGCACGGCAATGAGCAGTTCTTC	CSVVWLATLHGNEQFF	TRBJ2-1	TRBV29-1	NA	NA
TGTGCCAGCAGCCAGGATGGGACTAGGAGGGCAGATACGCAGTATTTT	CASSQDGTRRADTQYF	TRBJ2-3	TRBV4-2	TRBD2	many
TGTGCCAGCAGCCAGGACCAACTAGCGGGGGTCACAGATACGCAGTATTTT	CASSQDQLAGVTDTQYF	TRBJ2-3	TRBV4-2	TRBD2	NA
TGTGCCTGGAGAACTTCAATGGGATCCTACGAGCAGTACTTC	CAWRTSMGSYEQYF	TRBJ2-7	TRBV30	NA	NA
TGCGCCAGCAGCCGCGATAGGCGGGGGATGACCCAGTACTTC	CASSRDRRGMTQYF	TRBJ2-5	TRBV4-3	TRBD2	NA
TGCGCCAGCAGCCAAGATTGGCCGGGGAGCCTGTTTTTT	CASSQDWPGSLFF	TRBJ1-4	TRBV4-1	NA	NA
TGCGCCAGCAGCCTCTTCAGACAGGGGGACGGACAGCCCCAGCATTTT	CASSLFRQGDGQPQHF	TRBJ1-5	TRBV4-1	TRBD1	NA
TGTGCCAGCAAAGGACTAGCGGGAGGACCTAGCACAGATACGCAGTATTTT	CASKGLAGGPSTDTQYF	TRBJ2-3	TRBV7-2	TRBD2	NA
TGTGCCAGTAGGTTGGTGGGTGGGGGGTTTGAGCAGTTCTTC	CASRLVGGGFEQFF	TRBJ2-1	TRBV19	NA	once
TGTGCCAGCAGACTCTACACTGAAGCTTTCTTT	CASRLYTEAFF	TRBJ1-1	TRBV28	NA	once
TGTGCCAGCAGCTTAGGGGGGCAGGTCAACTATGGCTACACCTTC	CASSLGGQVNYGYTF	TRBJ1-2	TRBV7-2	NA	few
TGTGCCAGCAGCCTTCAACTAGCGGGAAGGACCGGGGAGCTGTTTTTT	CASSLQLAGRTGELFF	TRBJ2-2	TRBV7-2	TRBD2	NA
TGTGCCAGCAGTTTATCGGGGGGCTGGGACACCGGGGAGCTGTTTTTT	CASSLSGGWDTGELFF	TRBJ2-2	TRBV27	NA	NA
TGCGCCAGCAGACAGGGAAACCTCTACGAGCAGTACTTC	CASRQGNLYEQYF	TRBJ2-7	TRBV23-1	NA	NA
TGTGCCAGTCTATCCTCCCTAACCCGGCAGGCGATACACACAGATACGCAGTATTTT	CASLSSLTRQAIHTDTQYF	TRBJ2-3	TRBV28	NA	NA
TGTGCCAGCAGTAGGGACAGGGGTTATTATCAGCCCCAGCATTTT	CASSRDRGYYQPQHF	TRBJ1-5	TRBV2	TRBD1	NA
TGTGCCAGCAGCCCCCAGGGCGGAGTCTGGTCCACTCCTGAAGCTTTCTTT	CASSPQGGVWSTPEAFF	TRBJ1-1	TRBV7-3	NA	NA